Listed below are T cell receptor beta chains from one sample, sequenced in a study of blood T cells in healthy people across ages. TCRdb recomputed calls from the 5' RACE reads with MiXCR, one row per CDR3 protein. The sample holds about 1.8 million distinct CDR3 sequences, roughly 49% seen once. Sequencing was carried out using blood. All receptors derive from a woman aged 40 to 50 in good health. Each CDR3 is given with its conserved first and last residue. A D gene is named only where the DNA matches it firmly. Where a row states a size, it is once, few, many or the class of an expanded clone; other rows omit it.

J,D,V,size,CDR3,DNA
TRBJ2-1,.,TRBV3-1,.,CASSQVDWQGEQFF,TGTGCCAGCAGCCAAGTCGATTGGCAAGGTGAGCAGTTCTTC
TRBJ2-1,TRBD2,TRBV7-9,many,CASSLGPPGTSISYNEQFF,TGTGCCAGCAGCTTAGGGCCCCCCGGGACTAGCATCTCCTACAATGAGCAGTTCTTC
TRBJ1-2,.,TRBV27,.,CASSYQGTANYGYTF,TGTGCCAGCAGTTATCAGGGTACAGCTAACTATGGCTACACCTTC
TRBJ1-6,.,TRBV12-3/TRBV12-4,.,CASSYEGGNSPLHF,TGTGCCAGCAGTTATGAGGGAGGGAATTCACCCCTCCACTTT
TRBJ2-7,.,TRBV5-1,.,CTSSLDSGLGEQYF,TGCACCAGCAGCTTGGACTCAGGTCTAGGCGAGCAGTACTTC
TRBJ2-3,TRBD1,TRBV5-1,.,CASSLGQGGTTDTQYF,TGCGCCAGCAGCTTGGGACAGGGGGGTACCACAGATACGCAGTATTTT
TRBJ2-3,.,TRBV4-2,few,CASKSTLSTDTQYF,TGTGCCAGCAAGAGCACGCTGAGCACAGATACGCAGTATTTT
TRBJ2-7,.,TRBV5-1,few,CASSLEGTAEQYF,TGCGCCAGCAGCTTGGAGGGGACGGCCGAGCAGTACTTC
TRBJ2-3,.,TRBV6-4,.,CASSEQRTSTDTQYF,TGTGCCAGCAGTGAACAGAGGACTAGCACAGATACGCAGTATTTT
TRBJ2-7,.,TRBV12-3/TRBV12-4,few,CASSPTSNYEQYF,TGTGCCAGCAGTCCAACATCAAATTACGAGCAGTACTTC
TRBJ2-5,TRBD2,TRBV20-1,.,CSAQTSGRKTQYF,TGCAGTGCCCAGACTAGCGGGAGGAAGACCCAGTACTTC
TRBJ2-5,TRBD1,TRBV5-1,.,CASSLAGRGSGETQYF,TGCGCCAGCAGCTTGGCAGGCAGGGGGTCAGGAGAGACCCAGTACTTC
TRBJ2-1,TRBD2,TRBV14,.,CASSQDRLALGEQFF,TGTGCCAGCAGCCAAGATCGACTAGCTCTCGGTGAGCAGTTCTTC
TRBJ2-3,.,TRBV6-2/TRBV6-3,many,CASRESTDTQYF,TGTGCCAGCAGGGAGAGCACAGATACGCAGTATTTT
TRBJ1-2,.,TRBV28,.,CASERGGDNYGYTF,TGTGCCAGCGAGAGGGGGGGTGATAACTATGGCTACACCTTC
TRBJ1-1,.,TRBV3-1,.,CASSHDSLNTEAFF,TGTGCCAGCAGCCACGACAGTCTGAACACTGAAGCTTTCTTT
TRBJ2-7,.,TRBV29-1,few,CSVAGTPKSSYEQYF,TGCAGCGTTGCCGGGACACCCAAGAGTTCCTACGAGCAGTACTTC
TRBJ2-7,TRBD1,TRBV7-9,.,CASSLGSRTGTYEQYF,TGTGCCAGCAGCTTAGGGTCCCGGACAGGGACCTACGAGCAGTACTTC
TRBJ2-5,TRBD2,TRBV29-1,.,CSVDWERGRETQYF,TGCAGCGTTGACTGGGAGCGGGGGAGGGAGACCCAGTACTTC
TRBJ2-1,.,TRBV6-2/TRBV6-3,.,CASSAQKRALSYNEQFF,TGTGCCAGCAGCGCCCAGAAGCGGGCTCTTTCCTACAATGAGCAGTTCTTC
TRBJ2-6,.,TRBV7-2,.,CASSPSVSASGANVLTF,TGTGCCAGCAGCCCTAGCGTATCCGCTTCTGGGGCCAACGTCCTGACTTTC
TRBJ2-7,.,TRBV6-2/TRBV6-3,few,CASSRSGVYEQYF,TGTGCCAGCAGTCGCTCAGGGGTCTACGAGCAGTACTTC
TRBJ2-3,.,TRBV5-1,.,CASRVREEDTQYF,TGCGCCAGCAGAGTCAGGGAGGAAGATACGCAGTATTTT
TRBJ2-3,.,TRBV6-5,.,CASRTGAAQYF,TGTGCCAGCAGGACCGGGGCGGCGCAGTATTTT
TRBJ2-1,.,TRBV4-2,few,CASSQGLGGNEQFF,TGTGCCAGCAGCCAAGGGTTAGGAGGCAATGAGCAGTTCTTC
TRBJ2-3,.,TRBV6-6,few,CASSSSPGRDTQYF,TGTGCCAGCAGCTCATCCCCGGGTCGGGATACGCAGTATTTT
TRBJ1-4,.,TRBV24-1,.,CATSDFSPAAGSEKLFF,TGTGCCACCAGTGATTTCAGTCCGGCGGCAGGTTCTGAAAAACTGTTTTTT
TRBJ2-1,TRBD2,TRBV11-2,few,CASLGESGGANEQFF,TGTGCCAGCTTGGGGGAAAGCGGGGGGGCCAATGAGCAGTTCTTC
TRBJ2-7,TRBD2,TRBV12-3/TRBV12-4,.,CASSSRGLAETYEQYF,TGTGCCAGCAGTTCCCGAGGACTAGCAGAAACCTACGAGCAGTACTTC
TRBJ2-7,TRBD1,TRBV10-3,few,CAISDGQGATYEQYF,TGTGCCATCAGTGACGGACAGGGGGCTACCTACGAGCAGTACTTC
TRBJ2-1,TRBD1,TRBV9,.,CASGRTGAAYNEQFF,TGTGCCAGCGGGCGGACAGGGGCGGCATACAATGAGCAGTTCTTC
TRBJ2-1,TRBD1,TRBV5-1,.,CAGSFNRGEPNEQFF,TGCGCCGGCAGCTTTAACAGGGGCGAGCCCAATGAGCAGTTCTTC
TRBJ1-5,TRBD1,TRBV16,.,CASSQAGQGAAQPQHF,TGTGCCAGCAGCCAAGCTGGACAGGGGGCAGCTCAGCCCCAGCATTTT
TRBJ2-4,TRBD2,TRBV4-3,few,CASSQDSSGGETNIQYF,TGCGCCAGCAGCCAAGATTCTAGCGGGGGCGAGACCAACATTCAGTACTTC
TRBJ1-1,TRBD1,TRBV20-1,few,CSARGQGLVAEAFF,TGCAGTGCTAGGGGACAGGGTCTTGTTGCTGAAGCTTTCTTT
TRBJ2-2,.,TRBV7-3,.,CASSLGRVNTGELFF,TGTGCCAGCAGCTTGGGCAGGGTGAACACCGGGGAGCTGTTTTTT